This T cell receptor beta chain came from a study of shared clonotypes between healthy human individuals. The deep-level immunoSEQ assay was used. It was across several immunoSEQ plates that each subset's genomic DNA was evenly split. Profiled with immunoSEQ multiplex PCR; TCRdb holds only in-frame clones, not every one. Here the sample spans fewer than 2.5 million clones, roughly 93% being singletons. From germline, CDR1 is SGHTA and CDR2 FQGTGA. The CDR3 has 15 residues. V shed 1 base and J 6 bases; nucleotides not matched to a gene: 4. Remarks on this clone: As yet, its antigen is unknown.

Findings and limits, study-wide: Specimens sampled were limited to blood, with tissue repertoires likely differing.

The specimen sequenced was naive CD4+ T cells from PBMCs. Indicated subset: CD45RA+ positively selected. The chain couples TRBV7-3 to TRBJ2-1, with TRBD2 matching over 9 bases. The TCR sequence derives from a man between 18 and 35 years old in good health. Some clones in this sample may be carry-over from other donors' samples. The CDR3 DNA follows: TGTGCCAGCAGCTTAATAGCGGGAGTACGCAATGAGCAGTTCTTC. Translation: CASSLIAGVRNEQFF.